Shown below are 17 T cell receptor beta chains from a single sample sequenced in a study of cytomegalovirus exposure and HLA in healthy donors. PCR employed 60 Vbeta and 13 Jbeta primers. Clones were read by immunoSEQ multiplex PCR, and TCRdb kept only the in-frame ones, dropping some. The sample lists about 200,000 clones, approximately 80% seen once, with around 1.4% in the top ten. Material: PBMCs. The receptors were sampled from a girl between 5 and 17 years old in good health and CMV-seronegative.

The J gene is TRBJ1-6, the V gene TRBV5-1, with 8 bases aligning to TRBD1. V gave up 7 bases and J gave up 7 bases; unmatched junction bases: 7. The germline V gene encodes CDR1 SGHRS and CDR2 YFSETQ. This CDR3 has 14 amino acids. The CDR3 spells CASASDRANSPLHF. DNA of the CDR3: TGCGCCAGCGCCTCGGACAGGGCCAATTCACCCCTCCACTTT. The whole variable domain, remainder taken from reference TRBV5-1 and TRBJ1-6, is KAGVTQTPRYLIKTRGQQVTLSCSPISGHRSVSWYQQTPGQGLQFLFEYFSETQRNKGNFPGRFSGRQFSNSRSEMNVSTLELGDSALYLCASASDRANSPLHFGNGTRLTVT.

This chain connects TRBV5-1 to TRBJ1-4; no clear D. The CDR3 runs 14 residues. The V gene's germline CDR1 is SGHRS and CDR2 YFSETQ. Trimming took 0 bases from V and 8 from J, leaving 11 bases between them. This CDR3 reads CASSLVRGREKLFF. The CDR3, as DNA: TGCGCCAGCAGCTTGGTTCGGGGTAGGGAAAAACTGTTTTTT. Supplemented by reference TRBV5-1 and TRBJ1-4, the full variable domain reads KAGVTQTPRYLIKTRGQQVTLSCSPISGHRSVSWYQQTPGQGLQFLFEYFSETQRNKGNFPGRFSGRQFSNSRSEMNVSTLELGDSALYLCASSLVRGREKLFFGSGTQLSVL.

The chain combines TRBV29-1 with TRBJ2-3, with unresolved D. CDR1 SQVTM and CDR2 ANQGSEA come from the germline V gene. The V and J ends lost 3 bases and 3 bases respectively, with 7 bases between them. The CDR3 has 12 amino acids. The CDR3 DNA sequence: TGCAGCGTTGAGTCGGTGACAGATACGCAGTATTTT. Its translation: CSVESVTDTQYF.

The gene calls are TRBV5-5 and TRBJ2-7; 10 bases are a match to TRBD1. The germline gives CDR1 SGHKS, CDR2 YYEKEE (reference sequence). The V gene end was trimmed by 1 base and the J gene end by 4 bases; junction bases not matched to a gene: 5. The CDR3 has 15 amino acids. CDR3 region: CASSLQGQGYYEQYF. Written as DNA, the CDR3 is TGTGCCAGCAGCTTGCAGGGACAGGGGTATTACGAGCAGTACTTC.

The chain combines TRBV19 with TRBJ2-7, with D possibly being TRBD1 (6 bases). This CDR3 contains 15 residues. Trimming removed 1 base at V and 1 base at J, with 11 bases between. The germline V gene encodes CDR1 LNHDA and CDR2 SQIVND (reference sequence). The CDR3 nucleotides are TGTGCCAGTAGTATAGGGACAGCAATATCCTACGAGCAGTACTTC. Encoded protein: CASSIGTAISYEQYF.

The chain is built from TRBV11-2 and TRBJ1-2, with D possibly matching TRBD1 (5 bases). CDR3 length: 13 amino acids. Germline V gene data show CDR1 as SGHAT and CDR2 as FQNNGV. Trimming stripped 3 bases from V and 8 bases from J, with 13 bases between. The DNA of the CDR3 is TGTGCCAGCAGCTTCACCGGGGGAGGCGGCTACACCTTC. Amino acid sequence: CASSFTGGGGYTF.

CDR3 amino acids: CASSGDGRSTDTQYF. DNA of the CDR3: TGTGCCAGCAGCGGGGACGGGAGGAGCACAGATACGCAGTATTTT. The V and J genes are TRBV9 and TRBJ2-3; 7 positions agree with TRBD2. V lost 3 bases and J lost 0; bases outside the gene matches: 4. The CDR3 length is 15 residues. Looked up from germline, CDR1 is SGDLS and CDR2 is YYNGEE. Full variable domain (outside the CDR3, taken from reference TRBV9 and TRBJ2-3): DSGVTQTPKHLITATGQRVTLRCSPRSGDLSVYWYQQSLDQGLQFLIQYYNGEERAKGNILERFSAQQFPDLHSELNLSSLELGDSALYFCASSGDGRSTDTQYFGPGTRLTVL.

The chain combines TRBV13 with TRBJ2-2; 8 bases line up with TRBD1. CDR1 and CDR2 from the germline V gene are PRHDT and FYEKMQ (reference sequence). The CDR3 has 15 amino acids. After removal of 4 bases from V and 4 bases from J, the junction contained 5 bases not matched to a gene. The CDR3 here is CASSSGQGGTGELFF. The CDR3 DNA follows: TGTGCCAGCAGCTCCGGACAGGGTGGCACCGGGGAGCTGTTTTTT.

The chain has TRBV7-2 and TRBJ2-2; perhaps TRBD2 as D (5 bases). Trimming took 0 bases from V and 7 from J, leaving 9 bases between them. This CDR3 has 14 amino acids. The germline V gene encodes CDR1 SGHTA and CDR2 FQGNSA. The CDR3, as DNA: TGTGCCAGCAGCTTAGCGTCCGGGAACGGGGAGCTGTTTTTT. Protein: CASSLASGNGELFF.

This chain links TRBV30 with TRBJ2-1; D ambiguous. V lost 1 base, J lost 6 bases, and 4 bases lay in between. This CDR3 spans 11 amino acids. Germline V gene lookup returns CDR1 GTSNPN and CDR2 SVGIG (reference sequence). CDR3 region: CAWSAVNEQFF. The CDR3 DNA is TGTGCCTGGAGTGCCGTCAATGAGCAGTTCTTC.

The chain uses TRBV5-1 and TRBJ2-7, with D perhaps TRBD1 (6 bases). Trimming removed 0 bases from V and 2 bases from J, with 15 bases in between. Germline V gene lookup returns CDR1 SGHRS and CDR2 YFSETQ. The length of the CDR3 is 16 residues. This CDR3 reads CASSLAGQGPTYEQYF. The DNA of the CDR3 is TGCGCCAGCAGCTTGGCTGGGCAGGGGCCTACCTACGAGCAGTACTTC.

The J gene is TRBJ1-6, the V gene TRBV5-4; TRBD1 agrees at 7 bases. The CDR3 covers 14 residues. Germline V gene sequence: CDR1 SGHNT, CDR2 YYREEE (reference sequence). Trimming at V came to 3 bases and at J to 9 bases, leaving 6 bases not matched to a gene. The CDR3 loop is CASSSTGASSPLHF. In DNA form, the CDR3 reads TGTGCCAGCAGCTCCACAGGGGCCAGTTCACCCCTCCACTTT.

V and J are TRBV2 and TRBJ1-1; D is undetermined. The V gene's germline CDR1 is SNHLY and CDR2 FYNNEI. This CDR3 has 12 residues. V was cut by 6 bases and J by 0 bases, with 5 bases left in between. The CDR3 protein is CASRLMNTEAFF. As DNA, the CDR3 is TGTGCCAGCAGGTTAATGAACACTGAAGCTTTCTTT.

The chain employs TRBV5-4 and TRBJ2-1; 8 bases are a match to TRBD2. The CDR3 extends over 15 amino acids. With 2 bases clipped from V and 2 bases from J, the junction kept 3 bases outside the gene matches. The germline CDR1 and CDR2 sequences are SGHNT and YYREEE (reference sequence). CDR3 in amino acids: CASSFGGGTYNEQFF. DNA for the CDR3: TGTGCCAGCAGCTTTGGCGGGGGGACCTACAATGAGCAGTTCTTC.

The chain joins TRBV19 to TRBJ1-2; tentatively, D is TRBD1 (6 bases). CDR3 length equals 16 residues. Trimming took off 5 bases at V and 3 bases at J, with 19 bases between the two ends. The germline V gene has CDR1 LNHDA and CDR2 SQIVND (reference sequence). DNA of the CDR3: TGTGCCAGTAGTCGGGACAAGCTTGGCCAGGACTATGGCTACACCTTC. Translating gives CASSRDKLGQDYGYTF.

This chain joins TRBV27 and TRBJ2-7; TRBD1 aligns across 7 bases. Germline V gives CDR1 MNHEY, CDR2 SMNVEV (reference sequence). V lost 6 bases and J lost 2; bases outside the gene matches: 10. The CDR3 is 15 amino acids. The CDR3 loop is CASRGLGTDAYEQYF. The CDR3 coding sequence is TGTGCCAGCAGAGGCCTGGGGACAGACGCCTACGAGCAGTACTTC.

This chain uses TRBV5-1 with TRBJ2-1, with D unclear. The CDR3 runs to 16 residues. With 0 bases removed from V and 2 bases from J, the gap between germline ends came to 12 bases. Germline CDR1 is SGHRS and CDR2 is YFSETQ. CDR3: CASSLGGNSAYNEQFF. DNA of the CDR3: TGCGCCAGCAGCTTGGGTGGTAATAGTGCCTACAATGAGCAGTTCTTC.